The 16 T cell receptor beta chains presented below share a single source sample, sequenced in a study of cytomegalovirus exposure and HLA in healthy donors. The PCR used 60 Vbeta and 13 Jbeta primers. Sequenced by immunoSEQ multiplex PCR; TCRdb stores in-frame clones only, minus some. The sample lists over 150,000 clones, 77% occurring once. The source material was PBMCs. Receptor source: a woman in her sixties or seventies in good health and CMV-seropositive.

V gene TRBV6-4 combines with J gene TRBJ2-7; D is uncertain. V was pared by 0 bases and J by 1 base, with 16 bases between. Germline CDR1 and CDR2: MRHNA and SNTAGT. The CDR3 extends over 17 amino acids. CDR3 sequence (DNA): TGTGCCAGCAGTGACTCGCATGAGGTACTCCTTTCCTACGAGCAGTACTTC. Translating gives CASSDSHEVLLSYEQYF.

The rearrangement uses TRBV5-1 and TRBJ2-7; no definite D call. Trimming pared 1 base from V and 6 bases from J, leaving 11 bases between. Per the germline V gene, CDR1 is SGHRS and CDR2 is YFSETQ. The CDR3 runs 13 residues. The CDR3 bases are TGCGCCAGCAGCTTGAGCCCGGGTGCCGAGCAGTACTTC. Its protein product is CASSLSPGAEQYF.

This clone was seen just once. The CDR3 loop is CASSKTGGAYNEQFF. The CDR3 bases are TGCGCCAGCAGCAAAACAGGGGGAGCCTACAATGAGCAGTTCTTC. V and J are TRBV5-1 and TRBJ2-1, with 8 bases lining up with TRBD1. CDR3 length equals 15 residues. The trim removed 4 bases at V and 2 bases at J, leaving 5 bases unmatched. Germline-derived CDR1 and CDR2 are SGHRS and YFSETQ.

The gene calls are TRBV11-2 and TRBJ1-3; no firm D call. The germline V and J ends were trimmed by 2 bases and 7 bases, with 12 bases remaining between them. CDR3 length equals 14 residues. CDR1 SGHAT and CDR2 FQNNGV come from the germline V gene. DNA for the CDR3: TGTGCCAGCAGCTTAAAATCCGGTTGGAACACCATATATTTT. Its translation: CASSLKSGWNTIYF. The whole variable domain, remainder taken from reference TRBV11-2 and TRBJ1-3, is EAGVAQSPRYKIIEKRQSVAFWCNPISGHATLYWYQQILGQGPKLLIQFQNNGVVDDSQLPKDRFSAERLKGVDSTLKIQPAKLEDSAVYLCASSLKSGWNTIYFGEGSWLTVV.

The chain couples TRBV6-1 to TRBJ1-1, with D unresolved. CDR3 length: 15 residues. CDR1 MNHNS and CDR2 SASEGT come from the germline V gene. Trimming removed 2 bases from V and 2 bases from J, with 12 bases in between. The CDR3 region has the DNA TGTGCCAGCAGTGAAAATCCCGGACTTAACACTGAAGCTTTCTTT. Translated: CASSENPGLNTEAFF.

V is TRBV7-8 and J is TRBJ2-1; D is unclear. The CDR3 contains 14 residues. The germline V and J ends were trimmed by 5 bases and 0 bases, with 8 bases remaining between them. Germline CDR1 and CDR2: SGHVS and FQNEAQ. The CDR3 DNA is TGTGCCAGCAGCACCGGTAGCTCCTACAATGAGCAGTTCTTC. As protein: CASSTGSSYNEQFF.

Only one count was recorded for this clone. The chain couples TRBV21-1 to TRBJ2-3; the listed D gene, TRBD1, was not tested against the DNA. TRBV21-1 is termed a pseudogene. The CDR3 has 16 residues. In DNA form, the CDR3 reads TGTGCCAGCAGCAAAGGGGAGACAGGGGAAGCAGATACGCAGTATTTT. Translating it yields CASSKGETGEADTQYF.

The gene calls are TRBV27 and TRBJ2-1, with a weak D call TRBD2 (6 bases). Germline V gene sequence: CDR1 MNHEY, CDR2 SMNVEV (reference sequence). V was shortened by 6 bases and J by 5 bases, with 14 bases between the two germline ends. The CDR3 is 14 amino acids. The CDR3 protein is CASRLTGLHNEQFF. Here the CDR3 DNA reads TGTGCCAGCAGATTAACGGGACTCCACAATGAGCAGTTCTTC.

Only one count was recorded for this clone. The chain combines TRBV28 with TRBJ1-4, with a weak D call TRBD1 (6 bases). The CDR3 has 15 residues. The V and J ends lost 5 bases and 5 bases respectively, with 15 bases between them. CDR1 and CDR2 from the germline V gene are MDHEN and SYDVKM. The CDR3 nucleotides read TGTGCCAGCAGTCCATTCTTCGGACAGAATGAAAAACTGTTTTTT. It translates to CASSPFFGQNEKLFF.

This sequence joins TRBV19 and TRBJ1-4, with 7 bases lining up with TRBD1. V shed 10 bases, J shed 8 bases, and the junction held 10 bases outside the gene matches. CDR1 and CDR2 from the germline V gene are LNHDA and SQIVND (reference sequence). CDR3 length equals 13 residues. For the CDR3, the DNA is TGTGCCACTGACGACAGGGCAGGAGAAAAACTGTTTTTT. Translated, it gives CATDDRAGEKLFF.

This chain links TRBV9 with TRBJ2-2; no reliable D call. Germline-derived CDR1 and CDR2 are SGDLS and YYNGEE. CDR3 size: 16 residues. Between the trimmed V and J ends, which lost 0 bases and 4 bases, there was a span of 13 bases. The DNA of the CDR3 is TGTGCCAGCAGCGTAGTCACCACAGTCGCCACCGGGGAGCTGTTTTTT. Its protein product is CASSVVTTVATGELFF.

This sequence joins TRBV28 and TRBJ2-1, with 7 positions matching TRBD2. CDR3 length: 13 amino acids. CDR1 is MDHEN, CDR2 SYDVKM, per germline. V lost 6 bases to trimming and J lost 6 bases; unmatched junction nucleotides: 5. The CDR3 loop reads CASRSWGGNEQFF. The CDR3, as DNA: TGTGCCAGCAGGTCATGGGGGGGCAATGAGCAGTTCTTC.

This clone was seen many times. The gene calls are TRBV4-2 and TRBJ1-1, with TRBD1 identical over 9 bases. The CDR3 is 13 residues long. CDR1 and CDR2 from the germline V gene are LGHNA and YNFKEQ. J was trimmed by 6 bases and V by 4 bases; bases with no gene match: 3. The CDR3 DNA reads TGTGCCAGCAGCCTGACAGGGGGTGCTGAAGCTTTCTTT. Its protein product is CASSLTGGAEAFF.

This sequence joins TRBV5-1 and TRBJ1-5; D not certain. V was trimmed by 4 bases and J by 4 bases, leaving 9 bases between them. The CDR3 length is 13 residues. Germline lookup yields CDR1 SGHRS and CDR2 YFSETQ. The CDR3 reads CASSPRGNQPQHF. Here the CDR3 DNA reads TGCGCCAGCAGCCCTCGAGGGAATCAGCCCCAGCATTTT.

The gene calls are TRBV7-3 and TRBJ2-5; D is perhaps TRBD2 (6 bases). V lost 5 bases, J lost 5 bases, and 18 bases lay in between. The germline gives CDR1 SGHTA, CDR2 FQGTGA. This CDR3 contains 15 residues. CDR3 in amino acids: CASSALARPVETQYF. As DNA, the CDR3 is TGTGCCAGCAGCGCGCTAGCGCGCCCCGTCGAGACCCAGTACTTC. Based on the CDR3 plus reference TRBV7-3 and TRBJ2-5, the full variable domain is GAGVSQTPSNKVTEKGKYVELRCDPISGHTALYWYRQSLGQGPEFLIYFQGTGAADDSGLPNDRFFAVRPEGSVSTLKIQRTERGDSAVYLCASSALARPVETQYFGPGTRLLVL.

The genes are TRBV27 and TRBJ2-7; perhaps TRBD2 as D (7 bases). This CDR3 spans 17 amino acids. Germline CDR1 is MNHEY and CDR2 is SMNVEV (reference sequence). V was trimmed by 0 bases and J by 0 bases, leaving 15 bases between them. This CDR3 reads CASSLSGGGLISYEQYF. CDR3 DNA sequence: TGTGCCAGCAGTTTATCAGGGGGGGGACTGATCTCCTACGAGCAGTACTTC.